The following is a TCR beta chain sequence with its context. It has no known antigen specificity. Nothing much larger sits one base from this clone, and base qualities are not available. These data are taken from a study of somatic mutations in cytotoxic T cells in rheumatoid arthritis (TCRdb year 2017). In the study overall: Before any treatment started and right after they were diagnosed, patients gave peripheral blood samples (under 32 ml EDTA). A FACSAria II or Sony SH800 was used to flow-sort some V beta antibody-stained T-cell populations at nearly 100% purity, and TCRB sequencing was also done on sorted V beta1+ cells. The study asked whether expanded CD8+ T-cell clones in newly diagnosed, untreated rheumatoid arthritis carry somatic mutations, and used TCRB deep sequencing to characterize clonality. TCRB deep sequencing was performed for under 75 rheumatoid arthritis patients and approximately 20 healthy controls. Patient and control groups had essentially identical median ages. Overall results and qualifications from the work: In about an eighth of the 65 patients, more than 20% of CD8+ cells belonged to the largest CD8+ clone, while several identical CD8+ TCRB sequences were shared between blood and synovial fluid. No adjustment for multiple comparisons was made for the slight TRBV07 underrepresentation in patients. CD8+ T-cell clonality in rheumatoid arthritis patients was not significantly different from that in age-matched healthy controls. It was unknown which antigens the expanded CD8+ clones targeted, and their absence from virus-specific databases did not exclude viral specificity. In patients, CD8+ clonality rose with age (Spearman r ≈ 0.49), which was not the case in healthy controls.

Trimming costs V 1 base and J 3 bases, and their ends lie 12 bases apart. The CDR1 and CDR2 encoded by the germline V gene are SGHAT and FQNNGV. From the cysteine through the phenylalanine, the CDR3 covers 16 amino acids. Solely the CDR3 DNA is kept, with 48 bases framed from the first base. Sequencing of TCRB CDR3 was done on genomic DNA with the immunoSEQ assay. The authors' pipeline ran thus. Only a few patient CD8+ clones larger than 1% matched published virus-specific TCRB sequences when compared against them. Analyses were restricted to productive TCRB rearrangements. Defining a clone by its unique TCRB CDR3 sequence, the study calculated clonality as a productive clonality index derived from Shannon entropy. To calculate repertoire overlap between two samples, the template counts of each clone were considered relative to each sample's total templates. V-gene usage measured by flow cytometry correlated with TCRB sequencing V-gene usage, with a Spearman r of roughly 0.55. Not all clones reach the TCRdb copy of this immuneACCESS table, which keeps in-frame sequences only. Checked studies attribute under half of the gap to unresolved V genes and leave the rest unexplained. V and J calls and clone size are those listed in that table; D and trimming were worked out from the DNA. The sample records around 20,000 clones, approximately 83% of which are singletons. The top ten clonotypes cover over 9.5% of the sample.

On an AutoMACS, CD4+ and CD8+ cells were isolated via positive magnetic bead selection, and their purity was verified by flow cytometry. After a first flow cytometry screen using a TCR V beta antibody panel, clonal expansions were characterized through TCRB deep sequencing of sorted CD8+ fractions. Ficoll-Paque PLUS density gradient separation was used to isolate peripheral blood mononuclear cells. DNA from CD4-enriched, CD8-enriched or PBMC samples was extracted using Nucleospin Tissue or Tissue XS kits and then quantified on a Qubit 2.0 fluorometer. This TCR was sampled from a man aged 18 to 29 with rheumatoid arthritis. The chain joins TRBV11-2 to TRBJ1-4, and possibly TRBD1, on 6 matching bases. Sequenced input: CD8+ T cells sorted from blood. The bases are TGTGCCAGCAGCTTAGCCCCACAGGGTTCTAATGAAAAACTGTTTTTT. The translation is CASSLAPQGSNEKLFF.